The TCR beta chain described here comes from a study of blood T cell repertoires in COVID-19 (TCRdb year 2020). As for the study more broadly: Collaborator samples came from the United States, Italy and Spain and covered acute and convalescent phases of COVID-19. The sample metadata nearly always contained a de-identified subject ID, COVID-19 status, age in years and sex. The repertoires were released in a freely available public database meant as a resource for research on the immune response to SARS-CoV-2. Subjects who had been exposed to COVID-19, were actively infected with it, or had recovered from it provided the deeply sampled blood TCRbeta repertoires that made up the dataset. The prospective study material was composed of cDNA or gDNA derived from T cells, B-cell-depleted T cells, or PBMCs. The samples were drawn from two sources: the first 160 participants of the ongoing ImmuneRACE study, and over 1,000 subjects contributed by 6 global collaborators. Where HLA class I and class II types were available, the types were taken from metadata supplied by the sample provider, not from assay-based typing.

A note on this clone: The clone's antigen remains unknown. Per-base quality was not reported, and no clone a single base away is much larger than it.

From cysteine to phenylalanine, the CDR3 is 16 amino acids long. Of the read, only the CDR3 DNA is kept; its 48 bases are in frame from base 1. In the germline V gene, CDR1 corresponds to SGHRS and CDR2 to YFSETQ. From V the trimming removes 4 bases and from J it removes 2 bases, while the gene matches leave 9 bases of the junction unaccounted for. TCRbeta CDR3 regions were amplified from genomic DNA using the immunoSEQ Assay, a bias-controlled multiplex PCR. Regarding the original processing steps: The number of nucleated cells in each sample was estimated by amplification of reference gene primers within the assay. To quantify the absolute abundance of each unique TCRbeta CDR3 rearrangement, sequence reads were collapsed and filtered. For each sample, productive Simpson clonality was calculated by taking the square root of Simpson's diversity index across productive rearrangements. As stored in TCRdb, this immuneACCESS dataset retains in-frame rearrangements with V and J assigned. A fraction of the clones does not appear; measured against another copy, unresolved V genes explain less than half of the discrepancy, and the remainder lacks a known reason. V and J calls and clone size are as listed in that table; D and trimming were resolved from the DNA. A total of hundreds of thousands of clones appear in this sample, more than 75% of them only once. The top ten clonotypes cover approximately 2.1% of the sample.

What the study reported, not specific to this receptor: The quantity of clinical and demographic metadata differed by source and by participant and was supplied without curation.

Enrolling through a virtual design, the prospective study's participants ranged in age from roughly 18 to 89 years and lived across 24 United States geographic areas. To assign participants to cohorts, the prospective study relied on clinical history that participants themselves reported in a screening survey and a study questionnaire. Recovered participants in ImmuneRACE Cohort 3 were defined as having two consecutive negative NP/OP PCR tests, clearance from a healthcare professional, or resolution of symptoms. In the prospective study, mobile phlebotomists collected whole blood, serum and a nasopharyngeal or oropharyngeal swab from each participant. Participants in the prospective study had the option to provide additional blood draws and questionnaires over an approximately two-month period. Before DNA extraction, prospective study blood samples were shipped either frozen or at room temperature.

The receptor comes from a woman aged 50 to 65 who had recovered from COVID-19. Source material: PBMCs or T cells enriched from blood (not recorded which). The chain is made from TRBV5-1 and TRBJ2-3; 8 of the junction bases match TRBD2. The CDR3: CASSQGSGLVTDTQYF. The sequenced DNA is TGCGCCAGCAGCCAGGGGTCGGGACTAGTCACAGATACGCAGTATTTT.